This TCR beta chain was retrieved from a study of spatial heterogeneity in lung cancer. As to time point: sample taken at primary tumor resection. Samples were obtained from some 70 donors, all untreated early-stage non-small cell lung cancer patients. Sequencing covered unsorted whole RNA taken from tumor, nontumor lung or frozen PBMC. As for this clonotype: The antigen is not known.

Study outcomes and limitations: Expanded alpha and beta TCR counts within tumors tracked tumor mutation counts.

Germline V gene sequence: CDR1 SGDLS, CDR2 YYNGEE. This CDR3 is 16 amino acids long. Unmatched junction bases numbered 6, after V lost 3 bases and J lost 5 bases. Via MiXCR, TCRdb re-called the 5' RACE reads, giving one row per CDR3 protein. This table has under 5,500 distinct CDR3 sequences, around 12% appearing once. Here the sequenced sample was lung tumor tissue, taken at surgery. The TCR sequence derives from a male donor with early-stage non-small cell lung cancer. The chain couples TRBV9 to TRBJ2-3; TRBD2 agrees at 13 bases. The CDR3 here is CASSEGLAGDEDTQYF. As DNA, the CDR3 is TGTGCCAGCAGCGAAGGACTAGCGGGAGATGAAGATACGCAGTATTTT.